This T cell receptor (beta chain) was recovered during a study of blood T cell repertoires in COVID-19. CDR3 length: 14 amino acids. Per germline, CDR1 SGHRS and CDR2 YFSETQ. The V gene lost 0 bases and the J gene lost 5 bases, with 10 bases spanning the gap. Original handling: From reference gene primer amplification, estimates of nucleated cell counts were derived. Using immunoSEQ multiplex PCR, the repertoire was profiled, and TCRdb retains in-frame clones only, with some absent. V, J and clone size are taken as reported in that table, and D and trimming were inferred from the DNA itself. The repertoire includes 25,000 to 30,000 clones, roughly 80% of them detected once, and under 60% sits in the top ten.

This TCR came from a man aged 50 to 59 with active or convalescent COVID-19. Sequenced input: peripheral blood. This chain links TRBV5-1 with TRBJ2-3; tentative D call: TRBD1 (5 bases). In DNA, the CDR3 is TGCGCCAGCAGCTTGGAGGTGGGGCAAGATACGCAGTATTTT. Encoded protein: CASSLEVGQDTQYF. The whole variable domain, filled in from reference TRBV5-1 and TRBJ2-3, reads KAGVTQTPRYLIKTRGQQVTLSCSPISGHRSVSWYQQTPGQGLQFLFEYFSETQRNKGNFPGRFSGRQFSNSRSEMNVSTLELGDSALYLCASSLEVGQDTQYFGPGTRLTVL.